The 3 T cell receptor beta chains below come from one sample, sequenced in a study of blood T cell repertoires in COVID-19. Here immunoSEQ multiplex PCR was the method, and the copy in TCRdb shows in-frame clones only, minus some. This table holds some 150,000 clones, about 82% found once. The sample comprised peripheral blood. The receptor set was obtained from a man aged 45-65 years with acute or convalescent COVID-19.

CDR3 nucleotide sequence: TGTGCCAGCAGTACCGGGACAGGGGGCACAGATACGCAGTATTTT. The encoded protein is CASSTGTGGTDTQYF. The gene calls are TRBV6-5 and TRBJ2-3; the match to TRBD1 covers 10 bases. V shed 5 bases, J shed 1 base, and the junction held 3 bases outside the gene matches. CDR3 length: 15 amino acids. Germline loops: CDR1 MNHEY, CDR2 SVGAGI.

The J gene is TRBJ1-1, the V gene TRBV4-1, with 8 bases aligning to TRBD1. The V gene's germline CDR1 is MGHRA and CDR2 YSYEKL. Unmatched junction bases numbered 6, after V lost 5 bases and J lost 4 bases. The CDR3 has 14 amino acids. CDR3 residues: CASSVTGAVTEAFF. DNA for the CDR3: TGCGCCAGCAGCGTGACAGGGGCGGTCACTGAAGCTTTCTTT.

The chain employs TRBV9 and TRBJ2-2, with 10 nucleotides matching TRBD1. The CDR3 contains 18 residues. J lost 5 bases, V lost 3 bases, and 13 bases had no gene match. Germline loops: CDR1 SGDLS, CDR2 YYNGEE. The CDR3 protein is CASSAKRGTGDLTGELFF. DNA for the CDR3: TGTGCCAGCAGCGCCAAGAGAGGGACAGGGGACTTGACCGGGGAGCTGTTTTTT.